The present TCR beta chain was sequenced within a study of tumor-infiltrating lymphocytes in localized non-small cell lung cancer. Study results and caveats: Technical variation could not be separated from intratumor heterogeneity here. No link was found between tumor T-cell fraction and recurrence-free survival.

Details on this clone: Its matching antigen is unknown.

TCRdb keeps only in-frame clones here, not all; method: immunoSEQ multiplex PCR. The top ten clones hold around 6% of a sample with around 17,000 clones, 70% to 80% of them seen once. The receptor was isolated from a human donor with non-small cell lung cancer. Sequences were obtained from lung tumor tissue.

The CDR3 bases are TGTGCCAGCAGCTCTCTATCCCTACTAGCGGGAAACACCGGGGAGCTGTTTTTT. This sequence encodes CASSSLSLLAGNTGELFF. The rearrangement links TRBV13 to TRBJ2-2; 10 bases line up with TRBD2. The V and J ends lost 4 bases and 2 bases, in that order; junction bases with no gene match: 10. Germline CDR1 is PRHDT and CDR2 is FYEKMQ (reference sequence). CDR3 size: 18 residues. Drawing the rest from reference TRBV13 and TRBJ2-2, the complete variable domain is AAGVIQSPRHLIKEKRETATLKCYPIPRHDTVYWYQQGPGQDPQFLISFYEKMQSDKGSIPDRFSAQQFSDYHSELNMSSLELGDSALYFCASSSLSLLAGNTGELFFGEGSRLTVL.